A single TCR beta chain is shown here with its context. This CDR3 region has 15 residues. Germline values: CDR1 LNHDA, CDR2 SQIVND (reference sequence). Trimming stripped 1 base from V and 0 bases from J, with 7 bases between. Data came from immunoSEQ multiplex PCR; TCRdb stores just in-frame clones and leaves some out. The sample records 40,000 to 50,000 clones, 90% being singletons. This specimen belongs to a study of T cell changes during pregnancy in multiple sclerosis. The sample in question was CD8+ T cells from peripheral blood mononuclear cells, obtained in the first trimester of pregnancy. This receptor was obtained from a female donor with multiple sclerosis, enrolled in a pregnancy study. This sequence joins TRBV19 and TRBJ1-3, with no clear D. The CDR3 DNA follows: TGTGCCAGTAGTATAGTGGGCAGCTCTGGAAACACCATATATTTT. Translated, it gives CASSIVGSSGNTIYF.